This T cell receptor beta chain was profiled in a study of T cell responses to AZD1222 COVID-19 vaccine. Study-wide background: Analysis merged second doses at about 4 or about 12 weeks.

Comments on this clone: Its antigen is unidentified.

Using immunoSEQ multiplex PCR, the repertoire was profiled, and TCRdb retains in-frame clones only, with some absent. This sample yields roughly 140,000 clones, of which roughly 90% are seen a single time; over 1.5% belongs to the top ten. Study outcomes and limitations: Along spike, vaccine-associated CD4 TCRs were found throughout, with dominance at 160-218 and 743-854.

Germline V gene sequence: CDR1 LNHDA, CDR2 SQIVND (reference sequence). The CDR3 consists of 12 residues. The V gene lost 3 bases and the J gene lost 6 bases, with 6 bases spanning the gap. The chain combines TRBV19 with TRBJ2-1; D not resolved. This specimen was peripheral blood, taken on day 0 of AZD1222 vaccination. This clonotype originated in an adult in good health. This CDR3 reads CASSIYPNEQFF. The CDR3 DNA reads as TGTGCCAGTAGTATCTACCCCAATGAGCAGTTCTTC. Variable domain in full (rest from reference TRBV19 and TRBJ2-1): DGGITQSPKYLFRKEGQNVTLSCEQNLNHDAMYWYRQDPGQGLRLIYYSQIVNDFQKGDIAEGYSVSREKKESFPLTVTSAQKNPTAFYLCASSIYPNEQFFGPGTRLTVL.